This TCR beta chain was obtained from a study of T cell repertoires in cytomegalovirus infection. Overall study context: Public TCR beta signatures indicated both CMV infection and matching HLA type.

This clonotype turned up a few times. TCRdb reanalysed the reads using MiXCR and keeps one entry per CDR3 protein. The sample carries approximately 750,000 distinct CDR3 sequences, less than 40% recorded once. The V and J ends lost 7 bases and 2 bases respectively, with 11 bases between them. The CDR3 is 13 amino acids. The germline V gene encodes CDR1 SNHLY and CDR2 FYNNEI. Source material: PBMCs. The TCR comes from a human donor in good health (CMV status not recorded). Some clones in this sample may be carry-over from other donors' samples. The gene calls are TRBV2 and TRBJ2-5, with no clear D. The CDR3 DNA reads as TGTGCCAGCACCACTCACAGACAAGAGACCCAGTACTTC. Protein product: CASTTHRQETQYF.